Listed below are T cell receptor beta chains from one sample, sequenced in a study of OX40 agonist ivuxolimab in advanced cancers. The table came from immunoSEQ multiplex PCR; TCRdb's copy has only in-frame clones and leaves some out. The sample records 72,000 or so clones, about 90% being singletons. Source: CD4+ or CD8+ T cells sorted from blood, taken in a trial of the OX40 agonist ivuxolimab. All receptors derive from an adult with an advanced solid tumor such as melanoma, head and neck, liver or kidney cancer. Each CDR3 is given with its conserved first and last residue. A D gene is named only where the DNA matches it firmly. Where a row states a size, it is once, few, many or the class of an expanded clone; other rows omit it.

clone size,J gene,V gene,D gene,CDR3 protein,CDR3 DNA
few,TRBJ1-1,TRBV5-4,TRBD1,CASSTRTGGNTEAFF,TGTGCCAGCAGCACCAGAACAGGGGGGAACACTGAAGCTTTCTTT
-,TRBJ2-1,TRBV5-1,TRBD2,CASTGSPGGYINEQFF,TGCGCCAGCACGGGGAGCCCGGGAGGATATATAAATGAGCAGTTCTTC
-,TRBJ2-2,TRBV7-7,TRBD1,CASSSRGTGGSGELFF,TGTGCTAGCAGCTCCCGGGGAACAGGGGGGAGCGGGGAGCTGTTTTTT
-,TRBJ2-4,TRBV5-1,-,CASSLVQGGGKNIQYF,TGCGCCAGCAGCTTGGTTCAGGGTGGGGGCAAAAACATTCAGTACTTC
once,TRBJ2-2,TRBV7-2,-,CASSPSTGRPGELFF,TGTGCCAGCAGCCCCAGCACCGGAAGGCCAGGGGAGCTGTTTTTT
-,TRBJ1-2,TRBV30,-,CAWSVGQEYYGYTF,TGTGCCTGGAGTGTGGGGCAGGAGTACTATGGCTACACCTTC
-,TRBJ1-2,TRBV29-1,TRBD1,CSVGQLYGYTF,TGCAGCGTGGGACAGCTCTATGGCTACACCTTC
-,TRBJ2-7,TRBV18,TRBD1,CASSPVQGYEQYF,TGTGCCAGCTCACCTGTACAGGGGTACGAGCAGTACTTC
-,TRBJ2-7,TRBV6-6,TRBD1,CASRNSGGYTYEQYF,TGTGCCAGCAGGAACTCAGGGGGATATACCTACGAGCAGTACTTC
few,TRBJ1-5,TRBV10-3,-,CAISEGEGRAGPQHF,TGTGCCATCAGTGAAGGCGAGGGTCGAGCAGGCCCCCAGCATTTT